The source of this T cell receptor beta chain is a study of CD8 T cells in Susac syndrome. Across the study: Five or six sequenced Susac syndrome patients had clinically active disease, while eight were in remission.

The trim removed 6 bases at V and 2 bases at J, leaving 14 bases unmatched. The CDR3 totals 16 residues. Germline V gene lookup returns CDR1 DFQATT and CDR2 SNEGSKA (reference sequence). Random hexamers were used to reverse transcribe an amount of about 0.45 to 1 ug RNA. Each CDR3 protein gets one entry after TCRdb re-called the immunoSEQ multiplex PCR reads with MiXCR. This sample has 70,000 to 75,000 distinct CDR3 sequences, with about 92% found just once. The sequencing input was CD4+ T cells from PBMCs. The chain combines TRBV20-1 with TRBJ1-2; TRBD1 matches 8 bases. The clonotype originates from a human donor with Susac syndrome. The CDR3: CSANLGQGRGNYGYTF. In DNA, the CDR3 is TGCAGTGCCAACCTCGGACAGGGCCGGGGCAACTATGGCTACACCTTC.